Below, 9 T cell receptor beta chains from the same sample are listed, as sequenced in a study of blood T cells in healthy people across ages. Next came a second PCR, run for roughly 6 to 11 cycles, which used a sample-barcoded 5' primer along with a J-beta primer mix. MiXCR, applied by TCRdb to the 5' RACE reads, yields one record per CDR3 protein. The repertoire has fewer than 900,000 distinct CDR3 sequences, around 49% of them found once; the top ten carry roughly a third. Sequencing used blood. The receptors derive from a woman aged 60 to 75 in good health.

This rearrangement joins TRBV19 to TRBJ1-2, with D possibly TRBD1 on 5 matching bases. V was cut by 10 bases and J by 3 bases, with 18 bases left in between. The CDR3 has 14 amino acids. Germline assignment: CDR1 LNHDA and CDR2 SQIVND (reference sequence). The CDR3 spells CATAGGGGYYGYTF. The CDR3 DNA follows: TGTGCCACCGCAGGTGGTGGGGGATACTATGGCTACACCTTC.

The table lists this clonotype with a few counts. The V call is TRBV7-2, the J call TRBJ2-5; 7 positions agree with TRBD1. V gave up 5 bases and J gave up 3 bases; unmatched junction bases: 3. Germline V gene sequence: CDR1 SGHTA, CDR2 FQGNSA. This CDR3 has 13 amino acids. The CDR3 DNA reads TGTGCCAGCAGCCAGGGGGTGGAAGAGACCCAGTACTTC. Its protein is CASSQGVEETQYF.

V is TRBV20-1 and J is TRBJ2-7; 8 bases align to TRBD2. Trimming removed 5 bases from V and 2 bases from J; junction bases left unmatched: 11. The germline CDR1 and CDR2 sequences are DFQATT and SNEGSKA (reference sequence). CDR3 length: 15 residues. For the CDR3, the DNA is TGCAGTGCTGTTACCAGCGGGAGAGTAACCTACGAGCAGTACTTC. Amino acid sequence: CSAVTSGRVTYEQYF.

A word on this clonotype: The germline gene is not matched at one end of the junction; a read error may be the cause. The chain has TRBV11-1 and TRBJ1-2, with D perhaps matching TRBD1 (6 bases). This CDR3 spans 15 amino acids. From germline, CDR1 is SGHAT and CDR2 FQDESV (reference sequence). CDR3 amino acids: CASSPRRGANYGCTF. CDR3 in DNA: TGTGCCAGCAGCCCCCGCAGGGGAGCTAACTATGGCTGCACCTTC.

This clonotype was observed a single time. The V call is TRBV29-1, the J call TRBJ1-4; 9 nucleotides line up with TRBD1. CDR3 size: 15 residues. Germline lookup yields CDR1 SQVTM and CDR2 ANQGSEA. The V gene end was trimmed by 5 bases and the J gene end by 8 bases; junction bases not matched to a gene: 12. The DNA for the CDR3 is TGCAGCGTTACCCCTATACAGGGGGCTTACGAAAAACTGTTTTTT. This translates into CSVTPIQGAYEKLFF.

CDR3 sequence reads: CASSWTMSSYEQYF. The CDR3 DNA follows: TGTGCCAGCAGTTGGACTATGAGCTCCTACGAGCAGTACTTC. V is TRBV28 and J is TRBJ2-7; possibly TRBD2 for D (6 bases). V lost 4 bases and J lost 0, with 10 bases in between. The CDR3 loop spans 14 amino acids. The germline gives CDR1 MDHEN, CDR2 SYDVKM.

The CDR3 DNA reads as TGCGCCAGCAGCGGGGGCTGGGACAGCTCCTACGAGCAGTACTTC. Protein sequence: CASSGGWDSSYEQYF. The chain carries TRBV5-1 and TRBJ2-7; 7 positions match TRBD1. The CDR3 has 15 residues. In germline, CDR1 is SGHRS, CDR2 YFSETQ. Trimming removed 4 bases from V and 0 bases from J; junction bases left unmatched: 7.

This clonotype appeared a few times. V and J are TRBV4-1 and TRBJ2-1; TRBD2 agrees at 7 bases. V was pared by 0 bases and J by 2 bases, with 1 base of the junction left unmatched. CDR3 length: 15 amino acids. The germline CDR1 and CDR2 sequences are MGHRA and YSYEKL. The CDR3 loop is CASSQEGGAYNEQFF. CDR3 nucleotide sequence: TGCGCCAGCAGCCAAGAGGGAGGGGCCTACAATGAGCAGTTCTTC.

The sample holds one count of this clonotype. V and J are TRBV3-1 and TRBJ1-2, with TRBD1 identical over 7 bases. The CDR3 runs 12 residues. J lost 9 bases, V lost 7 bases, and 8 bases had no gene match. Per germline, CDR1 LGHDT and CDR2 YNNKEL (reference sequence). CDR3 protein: CASNRQGESYTF. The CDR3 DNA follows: TGTGCCAGCAACCGACAGGGTGAAAGCTACACCTTC.